Reported below is one T cell receptor (beta chain). The specificity of this receptor is unknown. No much larger clonotype is one base removed from it; base qualities were not supplied. The data derive from a study of blood T cell repertoires in COVID-19 (dated by TCRdb to 2020 to 2021). For the study in its entirety: Samples covering the acute and convalescent phases of COVID-19 were provided by collaborators in the United States, Italy and Spain. The material from the prospective study consisted of cDNA or gDNA derived from T cells, B-cell-depleted T cells, or PBMCs. The dataset comprised deeply sampled blood TCRbeta repertoires from subjects exposed to, actively infected with, or recovered from COVID-19. The repertoires were released in a freely available public database intended as a resource for research on the immune response to SARS-CoV-2. Samples came from the ongoing ImmuneRACE study (first 160 participants) plus 1,254 subjects from 6 global collaborators. The sample metadata nearly always contained a de-identified subject ID, COVID-19 status, age in years and sex. Where HLA class I and class II types were available, the types were taken from metadata supplied by the sample provider, not from assay-based typing. The study at large found these results: The amount of clinical and demographic metadata varied by source and participant and was provided uncurated.

TCRbeta CDR3 regions were amplified from genomic DNA by means of the immunoSEQ Assay, a bias-controlled multiplex PCR. The authors processed their data as follows. The number of nucleated cells in each sample was estimated by amplification of reference gene primers within the assay. To quantify the absolute abundance of each unique TCRbeta CDR3 rearrangement, sequence reads were collapsed and filtered. Productive Simpson clonality was computed per sample as the square root of Simpson's diversity index over productive rearrangements. TCRdb provides this immuneACCESS table in a form limited to in-frame rearrangements. Some clones are lacking; in checked studies, under half of them reflect an unresolved V gene, and why the rest are absent is not known. Clone size and the V and J calls come from that table; the DNA yielded D and trimming. The sample records under 300,000 clones, just under 85% of which are singletons. The ten largest clonotypes hold approximately 15% of the sample.

Participants in the prospective study were aged about 18 to 90 years, lived in about two dozen United States geographic areas, and enrolled through a virtual design. In the prospective study, cohorts were assigned on the basis of participant-reported clinical history obtained from a screening survey and a study questionnaire. ImmuneRACE Cohort 3 recovered participants were defined by two consecutive negative NP/OP PCR tests, healthcare professional clearance, or symptom resolution. Mobile phlebotomists in the prospective study collected whole blood, serum and a nasopharyngeal or oropharyngeal swab from every participant. Prospective study participants could optionally give additional blood draws and questionnaires over an approximately 2-month period. Prospective study blood samples were shipped either frozen or at room temperature before DNA extraction. Sequences SGHAT (CDR1) and FQNNGV (CDR2) are obtained from the germline V gene. From the cysteine up to the phenylalanine, the CDR3 has a length of 15 residues. The retained sequence is limited to the CDR3, 45 bases, with the frame set at the first base. The junction carries 10 bases between V and J, which are trimmed by 0 bases and 2 bases respectively.

This clonotype originated in a man aged 35 to 55 who had recovered from COVID-19. The rearranged segments are TRBV11-2 and TRBJ2-5; the D gene is perhaps TRBD2, from 5 matching bases. The sequenced material came from PBMCs or T cells enriched from blood (not recorded which). The CDR3 protein sequence reads: CASSLDHGDQETQYF. The nucleotides are TGTGCCAGCAGCTTAGATCACGGGGATCAAGAGACCCAGTACTTC.